The 23 T cell receptor beta chains given below trace back to one sample, sequenced in a study of read filtering for tumor transcriptome and immune sequencing. This library used roughly 400 ng RNA and molecular barcoded adaptors spanning alpha/delta and beta/gamma chains. TCRdb re-derived calls from the reads in MiXCR, one entry per CDR3 protein. The sample includes 57,000 or so distinct CDR3 sequences, approximately 19% seen only once; the top ten take roughly 13%. The sequenced sample consisted of a population of CD138-negative cells sorted from bone marrow. The receptor set was obtained from a donor aged 40 or over with multiple myeloma.

The sample holds many counts of this clonotype. The chain recombines TRBV7-2 with TRBJ2-3, with D uncertain. Between the trimmed V and J ends, which lost 2 bases and 2 bases, there was a span of 8 bases. Germline V gives CDR1 SGHTA, CDR2 FQGNSA. This CDR3 spans 14 amino acids. CDR3 residues: CASSLFSPTDTQYF. The DNA for the CDR3 is TGTGCCAGCAGCTTATTTTCGCCCACAGATACGCAGTATTTT.

Worth noting for this clonotype: A clone one base away is much larger, so this may be a read error. The chain carries TRBV28 and TRBJ1-4; the match to TRBD1 covers 8 bases. Germline values: CDR1 MDHEN, CDR2 SYDVKM. The CDR3 loop spans 14 amino acids. CDR3 amino acids: CASSPGGENEKLSF. CDR3 nucleotides: TGTGCCAGCAGTCCAGGGGGCGAGAATGAAAAACTGTCTTTT. Filled out from reference TRBV28 and TRBJ1-4, the complete variable domain reads DVKVTQSSRYLVKRTGEKVFLECVQDMDHENMFWYRQDPGLGLRLIYFSYDVKMKEKGDIPEGYSVSREKKERFSLILESASTNQTSMYLCASSPGGENEKLSFGSGTQLSVL.

This clonotype came up many times. One junction end does not reproduce the germline sequence, and a read error may be involved. J is TRBJ2-3 and V is TRBV5-1; possibly TRBD2 for D (6 bases). There are 14 residues in the CDR3. The V gene's germline CDR1 is SGHRS and CDR2 YFSETQ. The CDR3 sequence is CASSPYGTTTGSHF. Written as DNA, the CDR3 is TGCGCCAGCAGCCCTTACGGGACCACGACCGGGAGCCATTTT. The whole variable domain, remainder taken from reference TRBV5-1 and TRBJ2-3, is KAGVTQTPRYLIKTRGQQVTLSCSPISGHRSVSWYQQTPGQGLQFLFEYFSETQRNKGNFPGRFSGRQFSNSRSEMNVSTLELGDSALYLCASSPYGTTTGSHFGPGTRLTVL.

Regarding this clonotype: A read error may explain this, as a much larger clone is one base away. The gene calls are TRBV12-3 or TRBV12-4 and TRBJ2-7; 8 bases agree with TRBD2. This CDR3 comprises 10 residues. This CDR3 is CASSGGERYF. CDR3 nucleotides: TGTGCCAGCAGCGGGGGGGAGCGGTACTTC.

As regards this clonotype: This could be a read error, since a much larger clone is one nucleotide away. J is TRBJ2-2 and V is TRBV6-1; 9 bases map to TRBD2. The germline V gene has CDR1 MNHNS and CDR2 SASEGT. V lost 11 bases, J lost 6 bases, and 10 bases stayed unmatched. The CDR3 runs 14 residues. In DNA form, the CDR3 reads TGTGCCGGCAAACCCGGGACTAGCTCCGGGGAGCTGTTTTTT. Translating it yields CAGKPGTSSGELFF.

In the case of this clonotype: A single base separates this from a much larger clone, so it may be a read error. The chain employs TRBV7-2 and TRBJ1-2, with no clear D. The CDR3 has 15 residues. Germline V gene lookup returns CDR1 SGHTA and CDR2 FQGNSA. Trimming pared 5 bases from V and 1 base from J, leaving 14 bases between. The CDR3 here is CASSRDTNLNYGYTF. Here the CDR3 DNA reads TGTGCCAGCAGCCGAGACACAAATCTTAACTATGGCTACACCTTC.

With regard to this clonotype: This clone may be a read error of a much larger clone one base away. The chain uses TRBV6-5 and TRBJ2-1; D remains unclear. This CDR3 region has 15 residues. Trimming took 11 bases from V and 0 from J, leaving 17 bases between them. Per the germline V gene, CDR1 is MNHEY and CDR2 is SVGAGI. CDR3 residues: CAGTNGQSSYNEQFF. The CDR3 region has the DNA TGTGCCGGCACCAACGGTCAGAGCTCCTACAATGAGCAGTTCTTC.

This clonotype came up many times. The rearrangement uses TRBV7-2 and TRBJ2-3, with 7 nucleotides matching TRBD2. CDR1 SGHTA and CDR2 FQGNSA come from the germline V gene. V shed 5 bases and J 5 bases; nucleotides not matched to a gene: 7. This CDR3 is built from 14 residues. For the CDR3, the DNA is TGTGCCAGCAGCGGGGAGGGTTGGCGAGATACGCAGTATTTT. It encodes CASSGEGWRDTQYF. The full variable domain, its missing parts supplied by reference TRBV7-2 and TRBJ2-3, is GAGVSQSPSNKVTEKGKDVELRCDPISGHTALYWYRQSLGQGLEFLIYFQGNSAPDKSGLPSDRFSAERTGGSVSTLTIQRTQQEDSAVYLCASSGEGWRDTQYFGPGTRLTVL.

This clonotype was counted many times. The chain combines TRBV2 with TRBJ2-1, with D hard to call. The V and J ends lost 7 bases and 0 bases respectively, with 13 bases between them. The length of the CDR3 is 15 residues. Germline V CDR1 and CDR2: SNHLY, FYNNEI. The CDR3 loop is CASKDSRSSYNEQFF. The CDR3 region has the DNA TGTGCCAGCAAAGACTCGAGGAGCTCCTACAATGAGCAGTTCTTC.

This clonotype was observed many times. The chain uses TRBV30 and TRBJ2-2; D possibly corresponds to TRBD2 (6 bases). The CDR3 covers 12 residues. CDR1 GTSNPN and CDR2 SVGIG come from the germline V gene (reference sequence). V was trimmed by 8 bases and J by 7 bases, leaving 14 bases between them. CDR3 in amino acids: CAHGGFGGELFF. CDR3 sequence (DNA): TGTGCCCACGGGGGATTTGGCGGGGAGCTGTTTTTT.

There are many counts of this clonotype. The chain employs TRBV2 and TRBJ1-5, with 9 nucleotides matching TRBD1. Unmatched junction bases numbered 6, after V lost 6 bases and J lost 6 bases. The CDR3 totals 14 residues. Germline V CDR1 and CDR2: SNHLY, FYNNEI. The chain's CDR3 is CASRTGGAGQPQHF. CDR3 nucleotide sequence: TGTGCCAGCAGGACAGGGGGTGCAGGTCAGCCCCAGCATTTT.

At least ten counts were recorded for this clonotype. The V call is TRBV20-1, the J call TRBJ2-3, with D possibly TRBD2 on 6 matching bases. The CDR3 contains 14 residues. The germline gives CDR1 DFQATT, CDR2 SNEGSKA (reference sequence). V gave up 2 bases and J gave up 0 bases, with 9 bases separating them. This chain's CDR3 is CSARLARSTDTQYF. In DNA form, the CDR3 reads TGCAGTGCTAGACTAGCGAGAAGCACAGATACGCAGTATTTT.

This clonotype was recorded at least ten times. This sequence joins TRBV7-2 and TRBJ2-5, with 14 bases lining up with TRBD2. The V segment lost 3 bases and the J segment 4 bases; nucleotides outside the gene matches: 7. CDR1 SGHTA and CDR2 FQGNSA come from the germline V gene. The CDR3 contains 17 residues. The CDR3 nucleotides are TGTGCCAGCAGCTTCGGACTAGCGGGAGGTATAAGAGAGACCCAGTACTTC. Residues: CASSFGLAGGIRETQYF. Full variable domain (remainder filled in from reference TRBV7-2 and TRBJ2-5): GAGVSQSPSNKVTEKGKDVELRCDPISGHTALYWYRQSLGQGLEFLIYFQGNSAPDKSGLPSDRFSAERTGGSVSTLTIQRTQQEDSAVYLCASSFGLAGGIRETQYFGPGTRLLVL.

This clonotype was detected many times. This sequence joins TRBV10-3 and TRBJ2-3; no firm D call. Germline CDR1 ENHRY, CDR2 SYGVKD. V gave up 3 bases and J gave up 1 base, with 5 bases separating them. The CDR3 runs to 13 residues. The CDR3 reads CAISEPRTDTQYF. The CDR3 DNA reads TGTGCCATCAGTGAACCCCGCACAGATACGCAGTATTTT.

There are many counts of this clonotype. This chain joins TRBV6-2 or TRBV6-3 and TRBJ2-6; 10 nucleotides agree with TRBD1. Trimming cost V 6 bases and J 4 bases; bases outside gene matches: 15. CDR1 MNHEY and CDR2 SVGEGT come from the germline V gene. This CDR3 region has 19 residues. The CDR3 sequence is CASRGFPGQGKSGANVLTF. The CDR3 DNA reads TGTGCCAGCAGGGGCTTCCCGGGACAGGGGAAGTCAGGGGCCAACGTCCTGACTTTC.

This clonotype was observed at least ten times. The junction departs from germline at one end; a sequencing error may be responsible. This CDR3 is CASSRPTAPRDF. CDR3 DNA: TGTGCCAGCAGTCGTCCGACGGCACCTAGGGACTTC. The chain employs TRBV28 and TRBJ2-7, with D unresolved. CDR3 size: 12 residues. Looked up from germline, CDR1 is MDHEN and CDR2 is SYDVKM.

With respect to this clonotype: A much larger clone is a single base away; this may be a read error. The gene calls are TRBV18 and TRBJ2-7; D unresolved. The V end was cut by 2 bases, the J end by 0 bases, with 8 bases between. The CDR3 extends over 14 amino acids. Per the germline V gene, CDR1 is KGHSH and CDR2 is LQKENI. The CDR3 DNA follows: TGTGCCAGCTCACCAGACCCGAACTCCTACGAGCAGTACTTC. This translates into CASSPDPNSYEQYF.

In regard to this clonotype: One junction end does not reproduce the germline sequence, and a read error may be involved. The genes are TRBV7-2 and TRBJ2-1; D is perhaps TRBD2 (5 bases). Germline CDR1 and CDR2: SGHTA and FQGNSA. The CDR3 is made up of 15 amino acids. The CDR3 bases are TGTGCCAGCCGCTTAGCGTATCTAGGATTGAATGGGCAGTTCTTC. The encoded protein is CASRLAYLGLNGQFF.

This clonotype has just one count. Being one base from a much bigger clone, this may be a read error. The V call is TRBV6-1, the J call TRBJ1-5; 8 bases align to TRBD1. The CDR3 has 14 residues. Per germline, CDR1 MNHNS and CDR2 SASEGT. DNA of the CDR3: TGTGCCAGCACCTCAGGGGGCGGGAATCAGCCCCGGCATTTT. Its protein product is CASTSGGGNQPRHF.

This clonotype was counted many times. The chain carries TRBV27 and TRBJ2-2; D is unresolved. There are 16 residues in the CDR3. V was trimmed by 3 bases and J by 0 bases, leaving 11 bases between them. Germline V gene sequence: CDR1 MNHEY, CDR2 SMNVEV (reference sequence). In DNA, the CDR3 is TGTGCCAGCAGTTTTCGGCTATCCGCGAACACCGGGGAGCTGTTTTTT. Its protein is CASSFRLSANTGELFF.

Comments on this clonotype: A clone one base away is much larger, so this may be a read error. This sequence joins TRBV20-1 and TRBJ2-1; 11 bases match TRBD2. This CDR3 has 15 amino acids. Germline values: CDR1 DFQATT, CDR2 SNEGSKA (reference sequence). Unmatched junction bases numbered 7, after V lost 2 bases and J lost 7 bases. The CDR3 protein is CSARKPLAGGNEQFF. The CDR3 bases are TGCAGTGCTAGAAAACCCCTAGCGGGGGGAAATGAGCAGTTCTTC.

Note on this clonotype: A much larger clone differs by one base, so this may be a read error. The chain is built from TRBV9 and TRBJ2-5, with D possibly being TRBD1 or TRBD2 (5 bases each). Germline CDR1 and CDR2: SGDLS and YYNGEE. CDR3 length: 15 amino acids. V was pared by 5 bases and J by 3 bases, with 17 bases between. The CDR3 bases are TGTGCCAGCAGTCCCGGGACGGGGATCAAAGAGACCCAGTACTTC. Translation gives CASSPGTGIKETQYF.

Ten or more counts support this clonotype. This chain joins TRBV7-3 and TRBJ2-3, with 10 bases aligning to TRBD2. Germline V gene data show CDR1 as SGHTA and CDR2 as FQGTGA. With 0 bases clipped from V and 2 bases from J, the junction kept 14 bases outside the gene matches. The CDR3 contains 20 residues. In nucleotides, the CDR3 is TGTGCCAGCAGCTTAACGGCTAGCGGGAGACCCAACCAACTCACAGATACGCAGTATTTT. This codes for CASSLTASGRPNQLTDTQYF.